The 2 T cell receptor beta chains presented below share a single source sample, sequenced in a study of Siglec-9 on CD8 T cells in melanoma. Clones were sequenced by immunoSEQ multiplex PCR, and TCRdb holds only the in-frame ones, with some missing. The sample holds about 36,000 clones, approximately 83% seen once. The sequenced sample consisted of Siglec-9- CD8+ T cells sorted from blood. The receptors here all came from a human donor in good health.

The J gene is TRBJ1-2, the V gene TRBV12-5, with TRBD1 identical over 8 bases. The CDR3 is 16 amino acids. After removal of 2 bases from V and 2 bases from J, the junction contained 7 bases not matched to a gene. The germline CDR1 and CDR2 sequences are LGHNT and FRNRAP. CDR3 sequence reads: CASGLSPDRENYGYTF. CDR3 sequence (DNA): TGTGCTAGTGGTTTGTCGCCGGACAGGGAGAACTATGGCTACACCTTC.

The V gene is TRBV29-1, the J gene TRBJ2-7, with D perhaps being TRBD1 or TRBD2 (5 bases each). The V end was cut by 3 bases, the J end by 5 bases, with 11 bases between. In germline, CDR1 is SQVTM, CDR2 ANQGSEA. CDR3 length: 12 amino acids. The CDR3, as DNA: TGCAGCGTTGAGGGGGACCCCAACGAGCAGTACTTC. This codes for CSVEGDPNEQYF.